This passage covers 13 T cell receptor beta chains from one sample sequenced in a study of T cell responses to AZD1222 COVID-19 vaccine. The repertoire was sequenced with immunoSEQ multiplex PCR; TCRdb's copy has only in-frame clones and lacks some. Among 65,000 to 80,000 clones listed, around 90% were seen once. Sequencing was performed on peripheral blood, taken 28 days after the second dose of the MenACWY control vaccine. These receptors were obtained from an adult who received the MenACWY meningococcal vaccine as a control.

The CDR3: CASRLDPSYEQYF. Written as DNA, the CDR3 is TGTGCCAGCAGACTCGACCCATCCTACGAGCAGTACTTC. V gene TRBV5-6 combines with J gene TRBJ2-7; no definite D call. CDR1 and CDR2 from the germline V gene are SGHDT and YYEEEE. The V end was cut by 5 bases, the J end by 1 base, with 10 bases between. The CDR3 totals 13 residues.

The V and J genes are TRBV24-1 and TRBJ1-2, with 8 bases identical to TRBD1. The CDR3 runs to 15 residues. The ends lost 5 bases at V and 6 bases at J; junction bases unmatched: 10. Germline CDR1 is KGHDR and CDR2 is SFDVKD. The DNA for the CDR3 is TGTGCCACCAGTGGTCCCAGGGGGCAGAACGATGGCTACACCTTC. Protein product: CATSGPRGQNDGYTF.

This rearrangement joins TRBV20-1 to TRBJ2-7; tentatively, D is TRBD2 (5 bases). Germline V lookup: CDR1 DFQATT, CDR2 SNEGSKA (reference sequence). The CDR3 contains 11 residues. The germline V and J ends were trimmed by 4 bases and 3 bases, with 7 bases remaining between them. DNA of the CDR3: TGCAGTGCTACCCGGGACTACGAGCAGTACTTC. The encoded protein is CSATRDYEQYF.

The V call is TRBV27, the J call TRBJ1-5; no clear D. The CDR3 is 12 amino acids. The V and J ends lost 6 bases and 5 bases respectively, with 8 bases between them. The germline CDR1 and CDR2 sequences are MNHEY and SMNVEV (reference sequence). The CDR3 coding sequence is TGTGCCAGCAGGAAGGGCCATCAGCCCCAGCATTTT. Encoded protein: CASRKGHQPQHF.

This chain links TRBV28 with TRBJ2-5, with 7 positions matching TRBD2. J lost 1 base, V lost 5 bases, and 10 bases had no gene match. CDR3 size: 16 residues. Germline CDR1 is MDHEN and CDR2 is SYDVKM. This chain's CDR3 is CASSRKWGGRQETQYF. The DNA for the CDR3 is TGTGCCAGCAGTCGTAAATGGGGGGGACGCCAAGAGACCCAGTACTTC.

The rearrangement links TRBV5-1 to TRBJ1-1; possible D gene TRBD1, 6 bases. Germline CDR1 reads SGHRS; CDR2 reads YFSETQ. There are 14 residues in the CDR3. Deletions cut 3 bases from V and 3 bases from J, with 12 bases between. The CDR3 sequence is CASSSQGGDTEAFF. The CDR3 DNA sequence: TGCGCCAGCAGCTCACAGGGTGGGGACACTGAAGCTTTCTTT.

The rearrangement joins TRBV6-5 to TRBJ1-2; TRBD1 agrees at 7 bases. Germline values: CDR1 MNHEY, CDR2 SVGAGI. The ends lost 5 bases at V and 4 bases at J; junction bases unmatched: 10. This CDR3 spans 15 amino acids. The DNA for the CDR3 is TGTGCCAGCAGTATAACGTTAAACAGGGGCTATGGCTACACCTTC. Protein sequence: CASSITLNRGYGYTF.

This clone came up once. The chain is built from TRBV4-3 and TRBJ2-5; 10 positions agree with TRBD2. The CDR3 extends over 16 amino acids. Trimming at V came to 4 bases and at J to 4 bases, leaving 9 bases not matched to a gene. Germline lookup yields CDR1 LGHNA and CDR2 YSLEER. Here the CDR3 DNA reads TGCGCCAGCAGCCCCTGGACTAGCGGCTTGGGAGAGACCCAGTACTTC. The encoded protein is CASSPWTSGLGETQYF.

J is TRBJ2-2 and V is TRBV9; D might be TRBD1 or TRBD2, each matching 6 bases. CDR1 SGDLS and CDR2 YYNGEE come from the germline V gene. The CDR3 is 15 amino acids. With 0 bases removed from V and 3 bases from J, the gap between germline ends came to 9 bases. DNA for the CDR3: TGTGCCAGCAGCGTAGGAGGGGGGTACACCGGGGAGCTGTTTTTT. Its protein is CASSVGGGYTGELFF.

This chain links TRBV6-4 with TRBJ2-7; 8 positions agree with TRBD1. The CDR3 consists of 17 residues. V lost 0 bases to trimming and J lost 4 bases; unmatched junction nucleotides: 11. The germline V gene has CDR1 MRHNA and CDR2 SNTAGT. DNA for the CDR3: TGTGCCAGCAGTGACTCGAAATGGGCAGGGGGCTCTTACGAGCAGTACTTC. Translated, it gives CASSDSKWAGGSYEQYF.

The chain employs TRBV7-9 and TRBJ2-7; maybe TRBD1 (7 bases). The CDR3 loop spans 13 amino acids. Trimming shortened V by 3 bases and J by 6 bases, and 12 bases separated the two germline ends. Germline assignment: CDR1 SEHNR and CDR2 FQNEAQ (reference sequence). CDR3 loop: CASSLWQGGEQYF. The CDR3 nucleotides are TGTGCCAGCAGCTTGTGGCAGGGGGGCGAGCAGTACTTC.

The CDR3 region is CASSLLTGVNQPQHF. The CDR3 DNA follows: TGTGCCAGCAGCCTATTGACAGGAGTAAATCAGCCCCAGCATTTT. This chain connects TRBV7-8 to TRBJ1-5, with a possible D match to TRBD1 (6 bases). Per germline, CDR1 SGHVS and CDR2 FQNEAQ. The germline V and J ends were trimmed by 5 bases and 4 bases, with 15 bases remaining between them. The CDR3 extends over 15 amino acids.

V usage is TRBV29-1 and J usage is TRBJ1-1; D remains unclear. CDR1 is SQVTM, CDR2 ANQGSEA, per germline. With 7 bases removed from V and 0 bases from J, the gap between germline ends came to 12 bases. CDR3 length equals 13 residues. CDR3 in amino acids: CSGWTDLNTEAFF. CDR3 DNA sequence: TGCAGCGGGTGGACGGATTTGAACACTGAAGCTTTCTTT.